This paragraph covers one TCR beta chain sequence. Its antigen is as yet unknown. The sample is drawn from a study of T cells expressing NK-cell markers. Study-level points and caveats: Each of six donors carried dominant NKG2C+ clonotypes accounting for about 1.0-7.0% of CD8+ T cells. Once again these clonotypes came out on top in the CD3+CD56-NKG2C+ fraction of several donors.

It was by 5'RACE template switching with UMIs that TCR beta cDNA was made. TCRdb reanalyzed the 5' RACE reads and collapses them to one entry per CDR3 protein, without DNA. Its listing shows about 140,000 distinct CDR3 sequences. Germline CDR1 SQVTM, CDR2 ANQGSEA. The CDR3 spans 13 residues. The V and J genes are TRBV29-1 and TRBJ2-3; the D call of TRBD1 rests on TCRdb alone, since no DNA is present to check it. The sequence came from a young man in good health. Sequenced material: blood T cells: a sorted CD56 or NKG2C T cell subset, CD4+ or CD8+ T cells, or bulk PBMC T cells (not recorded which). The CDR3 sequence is CSVLDRDTDTQYF.